This TCR beta chain was found in a study of OX40 agonist ivuxolimab in advanced cancers. Trimming removed 7 bases at V and 9 bases at J, with 11 bases between. This CDR3 is built from 11 residues. CDR1 SNHLY and CDR2 FYNNEI come from the germline V gene. Here immunoSEQ multiplex PCR was the method, and the copy in TCRdb shows in-frame clones only, minus some. The sample includes around 72,000 clones, roughly nine tenths of them seen just once. This rearrangement joins TRBV2 to TRBJ2-3, with D possibly TRBD2 on 6 matching bases. This sequence was found in an adult with an advanced solid tumor such as melanoma, head and neck, liver or kidney cancer. Material: CD4+ or CD8+ T cells sorted from blood, obtained in a trial of the OX40 agonist ivuxolimab. This CDR3 is CASMGGRTQYF. The CDR3 DNA reads as TGTGCCAGCATGGGGGGTCGCACGCAGTATTTT.